Here is one T cell receptor (beta chain) with its context. Its antigen is as yet unknown. After autologous stem cell transplantation all patients relapsed, and prior brentuximab vedotin exposure differed between cohorts. TCRdb keeps only in-frame clones here, not all; method: immunoSEQ multiplex PCR. The top ten clones hold under 20% of a sample with 35,000 or so clones, around 76% of them seen once. The data originate from a study of PD-1 blockade in classical Hodgkin lymphoma. Study-wide context: The nivolumab dose that patients received was 3 mg/kg, given intravenously every 2 weeks. Study outcomes and limitations: Only CD4+ TCR diversity, not CD8+, had risen significantly by C4D1. Newly diagnosed patients reportedly had lower baseline TCR diversity than healthy donors.

This specimen consisted of peripheral blood mononuclear cells (PBMCs), obtained before the second cycle of nivolumab. The sequence derives from a human donor with classical Hodgkin lymphoma.

The CDR3 loop is CASRQGTLAYEQYF. In DNA, the CDR3 is TGTGCCAGCAGACAGGGGACCTTAGCCTACGAGCAGTACTTC. This chain connects TRBV27 to TRBJ2-7, with 7 bases matching TRBD1. Looked up from germline, CDR1 is MNHEY and CDR2 is SMNVEV (reference sequence). The trim removed 6 bases at V and 2 bases at J, leaving 7 bases unmatched. This CDR3 is 14 amino acids long.